This passage covers 18 T cell receptor beta chains from one sample sequenced in a study of blood T cell repertoires in COVID-19. Profiling relied on immunoSEQ multiplex PCR, and the TCRdb table lists in-frame clones only, not all of them. The data contain roughly 320,000 clones, 89% of them singletons. Sequencing input: peripheral blood. The receptors shown here come from a woman in her 30s with COVID-19, enrolled during active disease.

The rearrangement joins TRBV10-3 to TRBJ2-1, with TRBD1 identical over 9 bases. The germline V gene encodes CDR1 ENHRY and CDR2 SYGVKD. CDR3 length equals 13 residues. The V segment lost 5 bases and the J segment 7 bases; nucleotides outside the gene matches: 3. CDR3 in DNA: TGTGCCATCAGTTGGGACAGGGAAAATGAGCAGTTCTTC. Its protein is CAISWDRENEQFF.

The CDR3 DNA sequence: TGTGCCACCAGTGGAGGTAACACTGAAGCTTTCTTT. Amino acids: CATSGGNTEAFF. V is TRBV15 and J is TRBJ1-1; D remains unclear. Trimming shortened V by 6 bases and J by 2 bases, and 7 bases separated the two germline ends. The CDR3 is made up of 12 amino acids. The germline V gene encodes CDR1 LNHNV and CDR2 YYDKDF (reference sequence).

The CDR3 is CASSPPTGTVDQPQHF. CDR3 coding DNA: TGTGCCAGTAGTCCCCCGACAGGGACGGTTGATCAGCCCCAGCATTTT. V gene TRBV19 combines with J gene TRBJ1-5; 7 bases map to TRBD1. Per germline, CDR1 LNHDA and CDR2 SQIVND (reference sequence). After removal of 5 bases from V and 5 bases from J, the junction contained 12 bases not matched to a gene. CDR3 length: 16 residues. The whole variable domain, remainder taken from reference TRBV19 and TRBJ1-5, is DGGITQSPKYLFRKEGQNVTLSCEQNLNHDAMYWYRQDPGQGLRLIYYSQIVNDFQKGDIAEGYSVSREKKESFPLTVTSAQKNPTAFYLCASSPPTGTVDQPQHFGDGTRLSIL.

CDR3 sequence reads: CASRTESSYNSPLHF. Here the CDR3 DNA reads TGTGCCAGCAGAACAGAGAGCTCCTATAATTCACCCCTCCACTTT. The V and J genes are TRBV6-5 and TRBJ1-6; no clear D gene. The CDR3 is 15 amino acids. V lost 6 bases, J lost 0 bases, and 9 bases lay in between. Germline CDR1 reads MNHEY; CDR2 reads SVGAGI.

The chain couples TRBV10-3 to TRBJ1-1; 8 bases agree with TRBD1. The V gene end was trimmed by 3 bases and the J gene end by 4 bases; junction bases not matched to a gene: 4. CDR3 length equals 14 residues. The germline gives CDR1 ENHRY, CDR2 SYGVKD. Here the CDR3 reads CAISDQGAPTEAFF. The CDR3 DNA follows: TGTGCCATCAGTGATCAGGGGGCGCCCACTGAAGCTTTCTTT.

The J gene is TRBJ2-3, the V gene TRBV29-1; 8 bases are shared with TRBD1. CDR3 length: 14 amino acids. CDR1 is SQVTM, CDR2 ANQGSEA, per germline. With V trimmed by 6 bases and J by 1 base, 6 bases remained unmatched. CDR3 protein: CSVWTGIRTDTQYF. The DNA of the CDR3 is TGCAGCGTATGGACAGGGATTCGCACAGATACGCAGTATTTT.

A single count supports this clone. The chain is built from TRBV15 and TRBJ2-3, with 11 bases that match TRBD2. CDR1 LNHNV and CDR2 YYDKDF come from the germline V gene (reference sequence). The CDR3 has 16 residues. After removal of 4 bases from V and 6 bases from J, the junction contained 9 bases not matched to a gene. The CDR3 protein is CATSIPTSGAIDTQYF. The CDR3 DNA follows: TGTGCCACCAGCATACCGACTAGCGGGGCGATTGATACGCAGTATTTT.

This clone was found once. The chain links TRBV9 to TRBJ1-5; no definite D call. The CDR3 extends over 14 amino acids. Deletions cut 4 bases from V and 1 base from J, with 9 bases between. CDR1 and CDR2 (germline): SGDLS, YYNGEE. CDR3 DNA: TGTGCCAGCAGCTCAACAGACAGCAATCAGCCCCAGCATTTT. It yields the protein CASSSTDSNQPQHF.

The chain employs TRBV13 and TRBJ1-4; 7 nucleotides agree with TRBD1. Germline CDR1 reads PRHDT; CDR2 reads FYEKMQ (reference sequence). The CDR3 is made up of 15 amino acids. V was clipped by 6 bases and J by 3 bases; unmatched bases: 7. CDR3 amino acids: CASSLRGTANEKLFF. CDR3 nucleotide sequence: TGTGCCAGCAGTCTACGTGGGACAGCTAATGAAAAACTGTTTTTT.

The V call is TRBV6-1, the J call TRBJ2-4, with 9 bases aligning to TRBD2. CDR1 is MNHNS and CDR2 is SASEGT in the germline V gene. After removal of 4 bases from V and 1 base from J, the junction contained 8 bases not matched to a gene. The CDR3 covers 17 residues. CDR3 sequence reads: CASSVQTGTSAKNIQYF. DNA for the CDR3: TGTGCCAGCAGTGTACAGACAGGGACTAGCGCCAAAAACATTCAGTACTTC.

J is TRBJ1-2 and V is TRBV7-9, with a weak D call TRBD1 (5 bases). The length of the CDR3 is 19 residues. The V gene lost 1 base and the J gene lost 1 base, with 22 bases spanning the gap. Germline assignment: CDR1 SEHNR and CDR2 FQNEAQ (reference sequence). The CDR3 region is CASSLVRQSLPGGNYGYTF. The CDR3, as DNA: TGTGCCAGCAGCTTAGTCCGGCAATCCCTGCCGGGGGGTAACTATGGCTACACCTTC.

The J gene is TRBJ2-5, the V gene TRBV4-2; TRBD2 is a possible D gene (6 bases). The CDR3 loop spans 16 amino acids. From germline, CDR1 is LGHNA and CDR2 YNFKEQ. The V and J ends lost 0 bases and 2 bases respectively, with 13 bases between them. The CDR3 DNA reads as TGTGCCAGCAGCCAAGATCAGCTGGGGGGACAAGAGACCCAGTACTTC. Translation: CASSQDQLGGQETQYF.

In DNA, the CDR3 is TGCGCCAGCAGCCGGGAACAGGGAACTAATGAAAAACTGTTTTTT. The encoded protein is CASSREQGTNEKLFF. The chain uses TRBV5-1 and TRBJ1-4, with D possibly TRBD1 on 6 matching bases. Deletions cut 4 bases from V and 1 base from J, with 11 bases between. The CDR3 runs 15 residues. In germline, CDR1 is SGHRS, CDR2 YFSETQ.

The CDR3 sequence is CASSPLTGVGGYGYTF. CDR3 nucleotides: TGTGCCAGTAGTCCATTAACAGGGGTGGGTGGCTATGGCTACACCTTC. This chain connects TRBV19 to TRBJ1-2, with 7 nucleotides matching TRBD1. The length of the CDR3 is 16 residues. V dropped 5 bases and J dropped 4; count of bases not matched to a gene: 13. Germline V gene sequence: CDR1 LNHDA, CDR2 SQIVND (reference sequence).

About this clone: Other DNA sequences in the sample encode the same CDR3. J is TRBJ2-3 and V is TRBV9; 7 bases align to TRBD2. The CDR3 sequence is 15 residues long. Germline lookup yields CDR1 SGDLS and CDR2 YYNGEE. J lost 3 bases, V lost 0 bases, and 4 bases had no gene match. In nucleotides, the CDR3 is TGTGCCAGCAGCGTAGTTGGCGGGGGAACAGATACGCAGTATTTT. Protein product: CASSVVGGGTDTQYF.

The genes are TRBV15 and TRBJ2-7; D possibly corresponds to TRBD1 (6 bases). Germline CDR1 and CDR2: LNHNV and YYDKDF (reference sequence). CDR3 size: 16 residues. Trimming left V 1 base short and J 1 base short, with 14 bases between. The CDR3 sequence is CATSRGPSGQSYEQYF. The CDR3 DNA reads as TGTGCCACCAGCAGAGGCCCCTCCGGACAGTCCTACGAGCAGTACTTC.

This chain joins TRBV7-3 and TRBJ1-4, with TRBD1 identical over 8 bases. V gave up 4 bases and J gave up 2 bases; unmatched junction bases: 3. Germline CDR1 reads SGHTA; CDR2 reads FQGTGA. This CDR3 contains 15 residues. The CDR3 DNA is TGTGCCAGCAGCTCAGGGGGCTGGACTAATGAAAAACTGTTTTTT. This codes for CASSSGGWTNEKLFF.

The chain combines TRBV19 with TRBJ2-2, with a weak D call TRBD1 (5 bases). Trimming took 7 bases from V and 3 from J, leaving 12 bases between them. Germline values: CDR1 LNHDA, CDR2 SQIVND (reference sequence). The CDR3 is 14 residues long. This chain's CDR3 is CASILGPDTGELFF. The CDR3 DNA reads as TGTGCCAGTATTTTGGGGCCGGACACCGGGGAGCTGTTTTTT.